The 30 T cell receptor beta chains below come from one sample, sequenced in a study of shared clonotypes between healthy human individuals. Sequencing used immunoSEQ multiplex PCR; TCRdb keeps in-frame clones, though not all of them. The sample yields around 700,000 clones, about 74% seen once. Sequences were obtained from memory CD4+ T cells sorted from blood. Stated subset: CD45RA-negative fraction. These receptors originate from a woman aged 25 to 39 in good health.

The chain joins TRBV10-2 to TRBJ1-4; possible D gene TRBD1, 6 bases. Germline assignment: CDR1 WSHSY and CDR2 SAAADI. Between the trimmed V and J ends, which lost 10 bases and 3 bases, there was a span of 12 bases. The CDR3 runs 13 residues. CDR3 sequence (DNA): TGCGCCAACGTGGGGGGGCCTAATGAAAAACTGTTTTTT. It is translated as CANVGGPNEKLFF.

This clone has just a few counts. The chain joins TRBV6-1 to TRBJ2-7; 9 nucleotides agree with TRBD1. The germline gives CDR1 MNHNS, CDR2 SASEGT. This CDR3 is built from 13 residues. The V gene end was trimmed by 6 bases and the J gene end by 4 bases; junction bases not matched to a gene: 4. CDR3 protein: CASRLGQGYEQYF. In DNA form, the CDR3 reads TGTGCCAGCAGGCTTGGACAGGGGTACGAGCAGTACTTC.

The V call is TRBV5-1, the J call TRBJ2-5, with 13 bases that match TRBD2. Germline loops: CDR1 SGHRS, CDR2 YFSETQ. The CDR3 has 16 residues. With V trimmed by 2 bases and J by 4 bases, 5 bases remained unmatched. The CDR3 region is CASSFGLAGEGETQYF. The CDR3 region has the DNA TGCGCCAGCAGCTTCGGACTAGCGGGAGAGGGAGAGACCCAGTACTTC.

The J gene is TRBJ2-2, the V gene TRBV6-5; tentatively, D is TRBD1 or TRBD2 (5 bases each). This CDR3 is 14 amino acids long. Trimming left V 5 bases short and J 6 bases short, with 13 bases between. The germline V gene has CDR1 MNHEY and CDR2 SVGAGI. CDR3 sequence: CASSTLGVAGELFF. The CDR3 DNA is TGTGCCAGCAGTACCCTGGGGGTGGCCGGGGAGCTGTTTTTT.

In this sample, this clone turned up a few times. The V gene is TRBV19, the J gene TRBJ1-5; 7 bases line up with TRBD1. There are 15 residues in the CDR3. Germline loops: CDR1 LNHDA, CDR2 SQIVND (reference sequence). The ends lost 6 bases at V and 4 bases at J; junction bases unmatched: 9. The CDR3 coding sequence is TGTGCCAGTAGATCCTCGGGACAGTCAAATCAGCCCCAGCATTTT. It encodes CASRSSGQSNQPQHF. The full variable domain, in which reference TRBV19 and TRBJ1-5 provide the parts outside the CDR3, is DGGITQSPKYLFRKEGQNVTLSCEQNLNHDAMYWYRQDPGQGLRLIYYSQIVNDFQKGDIAEGYSVSREKKESFPLTVTSAQKNPTAFYLCASRSSGQSNQPQHFGDGTRLSIL.

V is TRBV6-6 and J is TRBJ1-4; no clear D. The V gene's germline CDR1 is MNHNY and CDR2 SVGAGI (reference sequence). The length of the CDR3 is 14 residues. The V and J ends lost 2 bases and 2 bases respectively, with 6 bases between them. The CDR3 DNA reads TGTGCCAGCAGTTACGTACAGACTAATGAAAAACTGTTTTTT. Translated, it gives CASSYVQTNEKLFF.

This clone was observed once. This chain uses TRBV29-1 with TRBJ2-7, with D possibly matching TRBD2 (6 bases). This CDR3 is built from 15 residues. Per germline, CDR1 SQVTM and CDR2 ANQGSEA. The germline V and J ends were trimmed by 4 bases and 5 bases, with 21 bases remaining between them. Written as DNA, the CDR3 is TGCAGCGTTGTTGGGGGTGGCGGGATGTACGACGAGCAGTACTTC. Amino acid sequence: CSVVGGGGMYDEQYF.

This clone was found a few times. The V gene is TRBV11-2, the J gene TRBJ2-7; D not resolved. Germline CDR1 and CDR2: SGHAT and FQNNGV. Trimming removed 4 bases from V and 7 bases from J, with 8 bases in between. The CDR3 contains 11 residues. The CDR3 is CASSSQLEQYF. The CDR3 nucleotides are TGTGCCAGCAGCTCACAGTTAGAGCAGTACTTC.

The CDR3 bases are TGCGCCAGCAGCCGACTAGCGTCCAACACCGGGGAGCTGTTTTTT. Protein product: CASSRLASNTGELFF. The chain couples TRBV5-1 to TRBJ2-2; 8 bases are a match to TRBD2. V dropped 4 bases and J dropped 2; count of bases not matched to a gene: 4. CDR1 and CDR2 from the germline V gene are SGHRS and YFSETQ. The CDR3 runs to 15 residues.

The chain employs TRBV28 and TRBJ2-7; 8 nucleotides agree with TRBD1. The germline V gene encodes CDR1 MDHEN and CDR2 SYDVKM. This CDR3 region has 15 residues. V lost 5 bases to trimming and J lost 2 bases; unmatched junction nucleotides: 8. The CDR3 bases are TGTGCCAGCAGTCCACACACAGGGGGACCCTACGAGCAGTACTTC. As protein: CASSPHTGGPYEQYF.

The V and J genes are TRBV6-5 and TRBJ2-7; D may correspond to TRBD1 or TRBD2 (7 bases each). V was cut by 7 bases and J by 4 bases, with 14 bases left in between. The CDR3 has 13 amino acids. The germline gives CDR1 MNHEY, CDR2 SVGAGI. The CDR3: CASTGGAGYEQYF. The CDR3 coding sequence is TGTGCCAGCACAGGGGGAGCGGGATACGAGCAGTACTTC.

This sequence joins TRBV20-1 and TRBJ2-1; D is unclear. The CDR3 sequence is 10 residues long. Trimming left V 6 bases short and J 12 bases short, with 12 bases between. Germline CDR1 is DFQATT and CDR2 is SNEGSKA (reference sequence). The CDR3 is CSAIAPRQFF. CDR3 DNA sequence: TGCAGTGCGATAGCCCCCAGGCAGTTCTTC.

Only one count was recorded for this clone. The CDR3 sequence: CASSPSPSVSLYNEQFF. Here the CDR3 DNA reads TGCGCCAGCAGCCCCTCGCCGAGCGTCTCCCTCTACAATGAGCAGTTCTTC. The genes are TRBV5-1 and TRBJ2-1, with D hard to call. The CDR3 is made up of 17 amino acids. V was trimmed by 4 bases and J by 3 bases, leaving 20 bases between them. The V gene's germline CDR1 is SGHRS and CDR2 YFSETQ.

The CDR3: CASSPRLAGYGGENRYSTDTQYF. The DNA of the CDR3 is TGTGCCAGCAGTCCCAGACTAGCGGGATACGGTGGGGAGAACCGATATAGCACAGATACGCAGTATTTT. The genes are TRBV28 and TRBJ2-3; 11 bases align to TRBD2. The trim removed 5 bases at V and 0 bases at J, leaving 25 bases unmatched. This CDR3 is 23 amino acids long. Germline CDR1 reads MDHEN; CDR2 reads SYDVKM.

V usage is TRBV5-8 and J usage is TRBJ2-5; TRBD2 agrees at 8 bases. V dropped 2 bases and J dropped 6; count of bases not matched to a gene: 12. Germline assignment: CDR1 SGHTS and CDR2 YDEGEE. The CDR3 length is 16 residues. The DNA of the CDR3 is TGTGCCAGCAGCTTAGGTGGACTAGCCGGGAGCAAGACCCAGTACTTC. It translates to CASSLGGLAGSKTQYF.

The gene calls are TRBV27 and TRBJ2-2; no reliable D call. The ends were cut back, 6 bases at V and 6 bases at J, with 14 bases in the middle. The germline gives CDR1 MNHEY, CDR2 SMNVEV (reference sequence). CDR3 length: 14 residues. The CDR3: CASRLRALAGELFF. The CDR3 DNA reads as TGTGCCAGCAGACTTAGAGCGCTCGCCGGGGAGCTGTTTTTT.

The chain employs TRBV18 and TRBJ1-5, with no clear D. V was shortened by 3 bases and J by 4 bases, with 13 bases between the two germline ends. The germline CDR1 and CDR2 sequences are KGHSH and LQKENI. CDR3 length: 15 amino acids. The CDR3 here is CASSPDFHTNQPQHF. The DNA for the CDR3 is TGTGCCAGCTCACCGGACTTTCACACGAATCAGCCCCAGCATTTT.

The V and J genes are TRBV5-1 and TRBJ2-3; 10 nucleotides match TRBD1. Germline V gene sequence: CDR1 SGHRS, CDR2 YFSETQ. The CDR3 is 14 amino acids. The V and J ends lost 4 bases and 6 bases, in that order; junction bases with no gene match: 5. The CDR3 is CASSPGQGSDTQYF. The CDR3 bases are TGCGCCAGCAGCCCGGGACAGGGGTCCGATACGCAGTATTTT. Combining the CDR3 with reference TRBV5-1 and TRBJ2-3 gives the whole variable domain KAGVTQTPRYLIKTRGQQVTLSCSPISGHRSVSWYQQTPGQGLQFLFEYFSETQRNKGNFPGRFSGRQFSNSRSEMNVSTLELGDSALYLCASSPGQGSDTQYFGPGTRLTVL.

The chain carries TRBV4-1 and TRBJ2-7; 9 bases line up with TRBD1. This CDR3 comprises 15 residues. V was pared by 4 bases and J by 3 bases, with 7 bases of the junction left unmatched. CDR1 is MGHRA and CDR2 is YSYEKL in the germline V gene. The chain's CDR3 is CASSLEQGAIYEQYF. CDR3 bases: TGCGCCAGCAGCCTAGAACAGGGGGCGATCTACGAGCAGTACTTC.

The rearrangement joins TRBV2 to TRBJ2-1; 13 bases align to TRBD2. Germline CDR1 SNHLY, CDR2 FYNNEI. V gave up 8 bases and J gave up 9 bases; unmatched junction bases: 7. This CDR3 has 14 amino acids. The DNA for the CDR3 is TGTGCCAGCCCCACTAGCGGGAGGGGTAGTGAGCAGTTCTTC. Its translation: CASPTSGRGSEQFF.

The genes are TRBV7-9 and TRBJ1-1, with D uncertain. Per germline, CDR1 SEHNR and CDR2 FQNEAQ (reference sequence). V was trimmed by 4 bases and J by 1 base, leaving 13 bases between them. This CDR3 comprises 15 residues. The CDR3 reads CASSSVTEGNTEAFF. CDR3 in DNA: TGTGCCAGCAGCTCAGTAACGGAGGGGAACACTGAAGCTTTCTTT.

V and J are TRBV5-1 and TRBJ2-3; possible D gene TRBD1, 7 bases. Germline loops: CDR1 SGHRS, CDR2 YFSETQ. The CDR3 extends over 17 amino acids. Between the trimmed V and J ends, which lost 4 bases and 0 bases, there was a span of 18 bases. CDR3 DNA: TGCGCCAGCAGCGCGGGGACAGATGGGACTAGCACAGATACGCAGTATTTT. Translation gives CASSAGTDGTSTDTQYF. Based on the CDR3 plus reference TRBV5-1 and TRBJ2-3, the full variable domain is KAGVTQTPRYLIKTRGQQVTLSCSPISGHRSVSWYQQTPGQGLQFLFEYFSETQRNKGNFPGRFSGRQFSNSRSEMNVSTLELGDSALYLCASSAGTDGTSTDTQYFGPGTRLTVL.

J is TRBJ2-7 and V is TRBV9; the match to TRBD2 covers 12 bases. The J segment lost 2 bases and the V segment lost 3 bases, leaving 3 bases of the junction unmatched. The CDR3 contains 15 residues. The germline V gene has CDR1 SGDLS and CDR2 YYNGEE. The CDR3 loop reads CASSEGLAGTYEQYF. The CDR3 DNA reads TGTGCCAGCAGCGAGGGACTAGCGGGTACCTACGAGCAGTACTTC.

The chain joins TRBV9 to TRBJ2-2; 8 nucleotides agree with TRBD1. CDR3 size: 17 residues. With 2 bases clipped from V and 5 bases from J, the junction kept 11 bases outside the gene matches. Per the germline V gene, CDR1 is SGDLS and CDR2 is YYNGEE. The CDR3 region has the DNA TGTGCCAGCAGCGTTGGTGGACAGGGAGGAGGAACCGGGGAGCTGTTTTTT. Translating it yields CASSVGGQGGGTGELFF.

The chain links TRBV5-1 to TRBJ2-1; 12 bases fit TRBD2. This CDR3 spans 15 amino acids. Per the germline V gene, CDR1 is SGHRS and CDR2 is YFSETQ. Trimming at V came to 7 bases and at J to 4 bases, leaving 6 bases not matched to a gene. The CDR3 here is CASGITSGGYNEQFF. In DNA, the CDR3 is TGCGCCAGCGGAATAACTAGCGGGGGGTACAATGAGCAGTTCTTC.

A single count supports this clone. This chain links TRBV25-1 with TRBJ1-2; D gene uncertain. Looked up from germline, CDR1 is MGHDK and CDR2 is SYGVNS. The CDR3 has 11 residues. V was pared by 3 bases and J by 7 bases, with 6 bases between. As DNA, the CDR3 is TGTGCCAGCAGTGATTATCGTGGCTACACCTTC. This encodes CASSDYRGYTF.

The V call is TRBV30, the J call TRBJ2-7; D uncertain. Trimming stripped 0 bases from V and 4 bases from J, with 7 bases between. The CDR3 runs to 12 residues. Germline CDR1 is GTSNPN and CDR2 is SVGIG (reference sequence). The CDR3 loop is CAWSVTAYEQYF. The CDR3, as DNA: TGTGCCTGGAGTGTCACGGCGTACGAGCAGTACTTC.

The chain has TRBV10-3 and TRBJ2-7; no clear D gene. Germline V gene data show CDR1 as ENHRY and CDR2 as SYGVKD. Trimming cost V 3 bases and J 0 bases, with 9 bases left between them. This CDR3 is built from 14 residues. The CDR3 spells CAISERWGSYEQYF. CDR3 in DNA: TGTGCCATCAGTGAACGGTGGGGCTCCTACGAGCAGTACTTC.

This clone showed up just a few times. The CDR3 is CASSPAYTDTQYF. CDR3 nucleotides: TGTGCCAGCAGTCCGGCTTACACAGATACGCAGTATTTT. The chain combines TRBV27 with TRBJ2-3; D is unclear. This CDR3 spans 13 amino acids. The germline V gene has CDR1 MNHEY and CDR2 SMNVEV (reference sequence). The V and J ends lost 5 bases and 2 bases respectively, with 8 bases between them.

The chain recombines TRBV6-5 with TRBJ2-2; 10 bases are a match to TRBD2. Trimming removed 6 bases from V and 6 bases from J; junction bases left unmatched: 4. This CDR3 is built from 14 residues. In germline, CDR1 is MNHEY, CDR2 SVGAGI. The CDR3 region is CASSEREGSGELFF. The CDR3, as DNA: TGTGCCAGCAGCGAGCGGGAGGGGTCCGGGGAGCTGTTTTTT.